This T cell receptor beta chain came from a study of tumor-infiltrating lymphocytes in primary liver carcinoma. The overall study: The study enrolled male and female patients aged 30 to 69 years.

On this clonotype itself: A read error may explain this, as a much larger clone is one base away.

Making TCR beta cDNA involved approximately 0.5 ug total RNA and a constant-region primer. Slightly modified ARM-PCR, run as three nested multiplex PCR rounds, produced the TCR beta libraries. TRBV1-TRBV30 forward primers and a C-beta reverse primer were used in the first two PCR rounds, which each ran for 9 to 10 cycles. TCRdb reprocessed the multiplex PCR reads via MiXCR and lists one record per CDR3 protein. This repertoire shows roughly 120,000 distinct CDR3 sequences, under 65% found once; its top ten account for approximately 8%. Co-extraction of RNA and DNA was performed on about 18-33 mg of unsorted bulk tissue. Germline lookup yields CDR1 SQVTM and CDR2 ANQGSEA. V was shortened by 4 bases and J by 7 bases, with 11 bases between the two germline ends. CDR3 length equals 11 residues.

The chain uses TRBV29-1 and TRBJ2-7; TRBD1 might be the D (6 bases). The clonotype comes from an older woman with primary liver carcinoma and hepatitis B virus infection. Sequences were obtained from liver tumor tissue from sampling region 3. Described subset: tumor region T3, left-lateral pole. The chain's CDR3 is CSVGQQGEQYF. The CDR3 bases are TGCAGCGTTGGACAGCAGGGGGAGCAGTACTTC.